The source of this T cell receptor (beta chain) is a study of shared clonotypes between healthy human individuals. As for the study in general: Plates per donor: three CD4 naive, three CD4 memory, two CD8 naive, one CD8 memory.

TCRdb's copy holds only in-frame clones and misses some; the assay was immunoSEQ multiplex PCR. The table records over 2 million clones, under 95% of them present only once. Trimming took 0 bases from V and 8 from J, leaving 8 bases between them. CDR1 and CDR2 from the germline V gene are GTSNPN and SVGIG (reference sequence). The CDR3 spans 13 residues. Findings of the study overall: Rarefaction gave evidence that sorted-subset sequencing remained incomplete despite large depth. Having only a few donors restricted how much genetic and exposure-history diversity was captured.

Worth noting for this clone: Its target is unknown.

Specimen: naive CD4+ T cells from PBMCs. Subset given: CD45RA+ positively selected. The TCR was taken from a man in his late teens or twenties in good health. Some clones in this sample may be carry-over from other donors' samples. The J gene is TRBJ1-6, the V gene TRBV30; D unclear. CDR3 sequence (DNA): TGTGCCTGGAGTGTGGACGAAGATTCACCCCTCCACTTT. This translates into CAWSVDEDSPLHF. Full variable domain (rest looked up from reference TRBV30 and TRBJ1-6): SQTIHQWPATLVQPVGSPLSLECTVEGTSNPNLYWYRQAAGRGLQLLFYSVGIGQISSEVPQNLSASRPQDRQFILSSKKLLLSDSGFYLCAWSVDEDSPLHFGNGTRLTVT.